Given below is one T cell receptor beta chain in context. Unmatched junction bases numbered 8, after V lost 1 base and J lost 11 bases. There are 15 residues in the CDR3. The V gene's germline CDR1 is KGHDR and CDR2 SFDVKD. The data are from a study of blood T cell repertoires in COVID-19. Across the study: Researchers got acute and convalescent COVID-19 samples from the United States, Italy and Spain. Sample material is recorded as cDNA or gDNA derived from T cells, B-cell-depleted T cells, or PBMCs.

Clones were read by immunoSEQ multiplex PCR, and TCRdb kept only the in-frame ones, dropping some. There are about 190,000 clones in the sample; less than 85% occur only once, and 9.5% to 15% lies in the top ten. Source material: peripheral blood. This receptor was identified in a woman in her forties or fifties with acute or convalescent COVID-19. The chain employs TRBV24-1 and TRBJ2-1, with 9 positions matching TRBD1. The chain's CDR3 is CATSDFAIQGAKQFF. The CDR3 bases are TGTGCCACCAGTGATTTTGCCATACAGGGGGCAAAGCAGTTCTTC.